This passage covers 23 T cell receptor beta chains from one sample sequenced in a study of T cell responses to AZD1222 COVID-19 vaccine listed by TCRdb under 2021. Taken with the paper, the label for time point translates to: baseline before first vaccination. The library was obtained by the immunoSEQ multiplex PCR assay. TCRdb holds this immuneACCESS table with in-frame rearrangements only. Some clones are missing; in checked studies, unresolved V genes explain under half, and the rest has no known cause. The sample records about 140,000 clones, around 89% of which are singletons. The ten largest account for over 3.5% of the sample. Sequenced material: peripheral blood, taken on day 0 of AZD1222 vaccination. The receptors here all came from an adult in good health.

V is TRBV5-3 and J is TRBJ2-3; the D is unclear. TRBV5-3 carries the ORF label, with uncertain function. The CDR3 extends over 13 amino acids. V lost 9 bases to trimming and J lost 1 base, with 12 bases between them. In nucleotides, the CDR3 is TGTGCCAAAATCCGGGCGGGCACAGATACGCAGTATTTT. Residues: CAKIRAGTDTQYF.

This sequence joins TRBV2 and TRBJ1-2; D not certain. Germline V gives CDR1 SNHLY, CDR2 FYNNEI. The V gene lost 4 bases and the J gene lost 8 bases, with 14 bases spanning the gap. The CDR3 is made up of 13 amino acids. The CDR3 bases are TGTGCCAGCAGTGTCACGACGGCAGTAGGCTACACCTTC. It translates to CASSVTTAVGYTF.

This chain joins TRBV6-5 and TRBJ1-1; D gene ambiguous. The CDR3 extends over 15 amino acids. V was pared by 6 bases and J by 0 bases, with 14 bases between. Germline loops: CDR1 MNHEY, CDR2 SVGAGI. The CDR3 loop is CASRRARELNTEAFF. Here the CDR3 DNA reads TGTGCCAGCAGGAGGGCCCGGGAACTGAACACTGAAGCTTTCTTT.

As regards this clone: A junction boundary mismatches the germline segment, possibly from a read error. V usage is TRBV3-1 (or the pseudogene TRBV3-2) and J usage is TRBJ2-7; 9 bases align to TRBD2. CDR1 is LGHDT and CDR2 is YNNKEL in the germline V gene (reference sequence). The CDR3 runs 13 residues. CDR3 DNA sequence: TGTGCCAGCAGCCAAGACCTAGCGGGACAACTCAACTTC. Amino acid sequence: CASSQDLAGQLNF.

V gene TRBV4-2 combines with J gene TRBJ1-3; D not certain. This CDR3 has 15 amino acids. Trimming left V 1 base short and J 1 base short, with 8 bases between. CDR1 and CDR2 (germline): LGHNA, YNFKEQ. The CDR3 region has the DNA TGTGCCAGCAGCCAAGTCGGCAGATCTGGAAACACCATATATTTT. Amino acids: CASSQVGRSGNTIYF.

The chain carries TRBV5-6 and TRBJ2-7; D not certain. The length of the CDR3 is 12 residues. Trimming cost V 2 bases and J 4 bases, with 7 bases left between them. From germline, CDR1 is SGHDT and CDR2 YYEEEE. This CDR3 is CASSFTSYEQYF. For the CDR3, the DNA is TGTGCCAGCAGCTTCACCAGTTACGAGCAGTACTTC. The variable domain in full, completed from reference TRBV5-6 and TRBJ2-7, reads DAGVTQSPTHLIKTRGQQVTLRCSPKSGHDTVSWYQQALGQGPQFIFQYYEEEERQRGNFPDRFSGHQFPNYSSELNVNALLLGDSALYLCASSFTSYEQYFGPGTRLTVT.

This chain connects TRBV19 to TRBJ1-5, with D perhaps TRBD1 (6 bases). The V end was cut by 4 bases, the J end by 4 bases, with 14 bases between. This CDR3 comprises 15 residues. Per the germline V gene, CDR1 is LNHDA and CDR2 is SQIVND (reference sequence). CDR3 nucleotide sequence: TGTGCCAGTAGTAGGGTCAGGGACACAAATCAGCCCCAGCATTTT. Protein product: CASSRVRDTNQPQHF.

This chain uses TRBV7-9 with TRBJ1-5, with D unclear. Germline values: CDR1 SEHNR, CDR2 FQNEAQ (reference sequence). V gave up 4 bases and J gave up 1 base, with 8 bases separating them. The CDR3 extends over 14 amino acids. The CDR3 reads CASSSWGSNQPQHF. CDR3 in DNA: TGTGCCAGCAGCTCCTGGGGAAGCAATCAGCCCCAGCATTTT.

The chain couples TRBV6-5 to TRBJ2-5, with 7 bases aligning to TRBD2. The CDR3 runs to 14 residues. V dropped 7 bases and J dropped 5; count of bases not matched to a gene: 10. The germline V gene has CDR1 MNHEY and CDR2 SVGAGI. CDR3 DNA: TGTGCCAGCACCCGACGGGGGGTACGTGAGACCCAGTACTTC. Its translation is CASTRRGVRETQYF.

The chain links TRBV29-1 to TRBJ2-7; D is possibly TRBD1 (6 bases). Germline V CDR1 and CDR2: SQVTM, ANQGSEA. V lost 0 bases and J lost 0, with 12 bases in between. The CDR3 sequence is 15 residues long. CDR3 sequence: CSVEDDRSPSYEQYF. CDR3 nucleotides: TGCAGCGTTGAAGATGACAGGTCCCCCTCCTACGAGCAGTACTTC.

The V call is TRBV19, the J call TRBJ2-3, with 10 nucleotides matching TRBD1. The V segment lost 6 bases and the J segment 3 bases; nucleotides outside the gene matches: 6. Looked up from germline, CDR1 is LNHDA and CDR2 is SQIVND (reference sequence). This CDR3 is built from 15 residues. For the CDR3, the DNA is TGTGCCAGTAGACCACCGGGACAGGGGACAGATACGCAGTATTTT. Translation: CASRPPGQGTDTQYF.

The chain employs TRBV7-9 and TRBJ1-1; the D gene is possibly TRBD1 (5 bases). The CDR3 spans 16 residues. Germline CDR1 is SEHNR and CDR2 is FQNEAQ (reference sequence). V lost 4 bases, J lost 4 bases, and 19 bases lay in between. CDR3 in DNA: TGTGCCAGCAGCTCACTTCGACCGACTGGGGCCACTGAAGCTTTCTTT. This translates into CASSSLRPTGATEAFF.

This clone was recorded a few times. This sample also contains other DNA sequences that code for the same CDR3. The chain is built from TRBV19 and TRBJ1-2; D gene ambiguous. The ends were cut back, 1 base at V and 8 bases at J, with 5 bases in the middle. Germline lookup yields CDR1 LNHDA and CDR2 SQIVND (reference sequence). This CDR3 has 11 residues. The CDR3 nucleotides are TGTGCCAGTAGTATAGGTGTCGGCTACACCTTC. This sequence encodes CASSIGVGYTF.

V is TRBV3-1 (or the pseudogene TRBV3-2) and J is TRBJ1-2; perhaps TRBD1 as D (5 bases). Deletions cut 0 bases from V and 12 bases from J, with 14 bases between. The germline V gene has CDR1 LGHDT and CDR2 YNNKEL (reference sequence). This CDR3 has 13 amino acids. The DNA for the CDR3 is TGTGCCAGCAGCCAAGATATAGGGACGGAGCACACCTTC. Translating gives CASSQDIGTEHTF.

The V call is TRBV9, the J call TRBJ1-1, with 7 bases matching TRBD1. Trimming at V came to 4 bases and at J to 6 bases, leaving 9 bases not matched to a gene. Germline values: CDR1 SGDLS, CDR2 YYNGEE. The CDR3 consists of 14 residues. The CDR3 is CASSLEDRVSEAFF. CDR3 nucleotide sequence: TGTGCCAGCAGCCTAGAAGACAGGGTCTCTGAAGCTTTCTTT.

This chain links TRBV7-9 with TRBJ1-1, with D perhaps TRBD1 (5 bases). This CDR3 has 13 residues. The V and J ends lost 2 bases and 11 bases respectively, with 15 bases between them. CDR1 SEHNR and CDR2 FQNEAQ come from the germline V gene (reference sequence). The CDR3 coding sequence is TGTGCCAGCAGCTTAAATGGGCCCGGGGGGGCTTTCTTT. It is translated as CASSLNGPGGAFF.

The chain is built from TRBV12-5 and TRBJ2-5, with 7 bases matching TRBD2. Unmatched junction bases numbered 7, after V lost 4 bases and J lost 5 bases. Germline assignment: CDR1 LGHNT and CDR2 FRNRAP. The CDR3 runs 14 residues. The CDR3: CASGSSGAWETQYF. CDR3 bases: TGTGCTAGTGGTTCCAGCGGGGCTTGGGAGACCCAGTACTTC.

The J gene is TRBJ2-7, the V gene TRBV9; the D call may be TRBD1 or TRBD2 (5 bases each). Per the germline V gene, CDR1 is SGDLS and CDR2 is YYNGEE. The ends were cut back, 4 bases at V and 0 bases at J, with 17 bases in the middle. This CDR3 has 16 amino acids. This chain's CDR3 is CASSPRRSGTSYEQYF. The CDR3 DNA follows: TGTGCCAGCAGCCCCCGAAGGTCAGGGACCTCCTACGAGCAGTACTTC.

The V call is TRBV5-1, the J call TRBJ2-1; no firm D call. This CDR3 is 15 amino acids long. Germline V CDR1 and CDR2: SGHRS, YFSETQ. Trimming took 1 base from V and 4 from J, leaving 12 bases between them. CDR3 sequence: CASSLSVGKYNEQFF. In DNA, the CDR3 is TGCGCCAGCAGCTTGTCGGTGGGGAAATACAATGAGCAGTTCTTC.

The chain couples TRBV6-5 to TRBJ1-2, with 7 bases identical to TRBD1. Unmatched junction bases numbered 5, after V lost 6 bases and J lost 4 bases. This CDR3 contains 13 residues. Germline assignment: CDR1 MNHEY and CDR2 SVGAGI. This CDR3 is CASSQGQSYGYTF. The CDR3 bases are TGTGCCAGCAGCCAGGGACAGAGCTATGGCTACACCTTC.

The chain has TRBV6-5 and TRBJ1-6, with D hard to call. V gave up 0 bases and J gave up 4 bases, with 10 bases separating them. CDR3 length equals 16 residues. Looked up from germline, CDR1 is MNHEY and CDR2 is SVGAGI. CDR3 residues: CASSYSNPGYNSPLHF. Here the CDR3 DNA reads TGTGCCAGCAGTTACTCCAACCCTGGGTATAATTCACCCCTCCACTTT.

The gene calls are TRBV7-2 and TRBJ2-3; 7 bases fit TRBD2. Germline V gives CDR1 SGHTA, CDR2 FQGNSA. The trim removed 5 bases at V and 4 bases at J, leaving 6 bases unmatched. The CDR3 runs 14 residues. In DNA, the CDR3 is TGTGCCAGCAGCCCCGGACTAGTTTCAGATACGCAGTATTTT. Amino acids: CASSPGLVSDTQYF. The variable domain in full, completed from reference TRBV7-2 and TRBJ2-3, reads GAGVSQSPSNKVTEKGKDVELRCDPISGHTALYWYRQSLGQGLEFLIYFQGNSAPDKSGLPSDRFSAERTGGSVSTLTIQRTQQEDSAVYLCASSPGLVSDTQYFGPGTRLTVL.

The rearrangement links TRBV10-3 to TRBJ2-2; D is uncertain. This CDR3 spans 14 amino acids. The V gene lost 6 bases and the J gene lost 3 bases, with 11 bases spanning the gap. Germline assignment: CDR1 ENHRY and CDR2 SYGVKD. The CDR3 spells CAIRGLADTGELFF. The CDR3 nucleotides read TGTGCCATCAGAGGCTTGGCGGACACCGGGGAGCTGTTTTTT.